This T cell receptor (beta chain) was sequenced for a study of long-term antiretroviral therapy in people with HIV. The run of the v3.0 immunoSEQ assay was at survey level. Data came from immunoSEQ multiplex PCR; TCRdb stores just in-frame clones and leaves some out. The sample lists fewer than 20,000 clones; 60% to 85% were seen once. No fewer than two post-ART and no fewer than one pre-ART PBMC samples existed for each donor. This clone was recorded only once. Additional DNA sequences in this sample encode the identical CDR3. The material sequenced was unsorted PBMCs, taken at the start of antiretroviral therapy. This receptor was obtained from a man aged 25 to 45 with HIV.

The CDR3 is CASSPRGPNTGELFF. The DNA for the CDR3 is TGCGCCAGCAGCCCTCGCGGACCGAACACCGGGGAGCTGTTTTTT. The rearrangement uses TRBV4-1 and TRBJ2-2; no clear D gene. V was trimmed by 4 bases and J by 0 bases, leaving 9 bases between them. The V gene's germline CDR1 is MGHRA and CDR2 YSYEKL. The CDR3 runs to 15 residues.